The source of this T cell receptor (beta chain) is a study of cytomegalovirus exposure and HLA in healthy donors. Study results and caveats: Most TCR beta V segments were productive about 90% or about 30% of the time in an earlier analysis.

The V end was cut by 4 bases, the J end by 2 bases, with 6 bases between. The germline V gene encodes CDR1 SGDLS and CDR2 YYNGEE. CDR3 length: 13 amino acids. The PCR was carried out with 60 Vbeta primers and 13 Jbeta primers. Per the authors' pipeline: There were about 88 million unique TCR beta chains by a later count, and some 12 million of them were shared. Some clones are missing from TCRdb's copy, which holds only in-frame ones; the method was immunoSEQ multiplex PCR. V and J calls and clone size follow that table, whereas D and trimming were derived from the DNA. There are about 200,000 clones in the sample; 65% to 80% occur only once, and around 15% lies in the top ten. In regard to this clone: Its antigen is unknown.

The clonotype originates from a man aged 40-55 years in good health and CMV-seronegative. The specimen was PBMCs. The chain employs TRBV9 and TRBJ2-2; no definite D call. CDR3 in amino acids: CASSSRNTGELFF. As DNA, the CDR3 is TGTGCCAGCAGCTCGCGTAACACCGGGGAGCTGTTTTTT. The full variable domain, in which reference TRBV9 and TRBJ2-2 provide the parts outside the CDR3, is DSGVTQTPKHLITATGQRVTLRCSPRSGDLSVYWYQQSLDQGLQFLIQYYNGEERAKGNILERFSAQQFPDLHSELNLSSLELGDSALYFCASSSRNTGELFFGEGSRLTVL.